The rows below give T cell receptor beta chains drawn from one sample of a study of cytomegalovirus exposure and HLA in healthy donors. This table comes from immunoSEQ multiplex PCR, and its TCRdb copy is limited to in-frame clones, with some not included. In the table there are some 200,000 clones, approximately 85% of which are singletons. Sequenced: PBMCs. Receptor source: a woman in her thirties or forties in good health and CMV-seronegative. CDR3s include the opening cysteine and the closing phenylalanine or tryptophan. A D gene is named only where the DNA matches it firmly. Clone size appears in some rows only: once, few, many, or a class for an expanded clone.

j_call: TRBJ2-1; clone_size: NA; d_call: NA; v_call: TRBV19; cdr3_nt: TGTGCCAGTAGCCCAGCGGGCTTCAATGAGCAGTTCTTC; cdr3_aa: CASSPAGFNEQFF
j_call: TRBJ2-7; clone_size: NA; d_call: NA; v_call: TRBV5-6; cdr3_nt: TGTGCCAGCAGCCAGACAGGCCTTCAGCCCTACGAGCAGTACTTC; cdr3_aa: CASSQTGLQPYEQYF
j_call: TRBJ2-1; clone_size: NA; d_call: NA; v_call: TRBV28; cdr3_nt: TGTGCCAGCAGCCCGCTACATGAGCAGTTCTTC; cdr3_aa: CASSPLHEQFF
j_call: TRBJ2-7; clone_size: NA; d_call: TRBD1; v_call: TRBV28; cdr3_nt: TGTGCCAGCAGTCCCCCTTCATCGACAGGGTACAAGTTCTCCGAGCAGTACTTC; cdr3_aa: CASSPPSSTGYKFSEQYF
j_call: TRBJ1-1; clone_size: NA; d_call: NA; v_call: TRBV18; cdr3_nt: TGTGCCAGCTCCTCAAGGGGAAACACTGAAGCTTTCTTT; cdr3_aa: CASSSRGNTEAFF
j_call: TRBJ2-5; clone_size: NA; d_call: NA; v_call: TRBV7-2; cdr3_nt: TGTGCCAGCAGCTCGACCCTAGCGAGGGGAGAGACCCAGTACTTC; cdr3_aa: CASSSTLARGETQYF
j_call: TRBJ1-2; clone_size: NA; d_call: NA; v_call: TRBV5-1; cdr3_nt: TGCGCCAGCAGCTTGGGCGGAAGCAACTATGGCTACACCTTC; cdr3_aa: CASSLGGSNYGYTF
j_call: TRBJ2-3; clone_size: NA; d_call: TRBD1; v_call: TRBV10-3; cdr3_nt: TGTGCAATCAGGGATCCAGGGGGACAAATCACAGATACGCAGTATTTT; cdr3_aa: CAIRDPGGQITDTQYF
j_call: TRBJ1-1; clone_size: NA; d_call: NA; v_call: TRBV28; cdr3_nt: TGTGCCCTTTCGCGGGGTCCCTCAGAAGCTTTCTTT; cdr3_aa: CALSRGPSEAFF
j_call: TRBJ1-3; clone_size: NA; d_call: NA; v_call: TRBV25-1; cdr3_nt: TGTGCCAGCAGTGAAAATACAGGGTCCTCTGGAAACACCATATATTTT; cdr3_aa: CASSENTGSSGNTIYF
j_call: TRBJ2-1; clone_size: NA; d_call: NA; v_call: TRBV9; cdr3_nt: TGTGCCAGCAGCGTAGTTCTAGCTGGATACAATGAGCAGTTCTTC; cdr3_aa: CASSVVLAGYNEQFF
j_call: TRBJ2-7; clone_size: NA; d_call: TRBD2; v_call: TRBV18; cdr3_nt: TGTGCCAGCTCACCAGTTGGAGCGGGAACTCTCTACGAGCAGTACTTC; cdr3_aa: CASSPVGAGTLYEQYF
j_call: TRBJ2-7; clone_size: few; d_call: NA; v_call: TRBV11-2; cdr3_nt: TGTGCCAGCAGCCTAGAGATGGAGGGCCGGCAGTACTTC; cdr3_aa: CASSLEMEGRQYF
j_call: TRBJ1-1; clone_size: NA; d_call: TRBD1; v_call: TRBV5-1; cdr3_nt: TGCGCCAGCAGCGCCGGACAGGAGAACACTGAAGCTTTCTTT; cdr3_aa: CASSAGQENTEAFF
j_call: TRBJ2-5; clone_size: NA; d_call: TRBD2; v_call: TRBV6-1; cdr3_nt: TGTGCCAGCAGAGCTAGCGGGAAAGAGACCCAGTACTTC; cdr3_aa: CASRASGKETQYF
j_call: TRBJ1-5; clone_size: NA; d_call: NA; v_call: TRBV30; cdr3_nt: TGTGCCTGGAGCGATCAGGGAATTAGCAATCAGCCCCAGCATTTT; cdr3_aa: CAWSDQGISNQPQHF
j_call: TRBJ2-7; clone_size: NA; d_call: NA; v_call: TRBV28; cdr3_nt: TGTGCCAGCACCAGCACAGGCGGCGAGCAGTACTTC; cdr3_aa: CASTSTGGEQYF
j_call: TRBJ1-1; clone_size: NA; d_call: NA; v_call: TRBV10-3; cdr3_nt: TGTGCCATCAGTGACAGACTCACTGAAGCTTTCTTT; cdr3_aa: CAISDRLTEAFF
j_call: TRBJ2-3; clone_size: NA; d_call: TRBD1; v_call: TRBV19; cdr3_nt: TGTGCCAGTAACCGACAGGGTGGGCCAGATACGCAGTATTTT; cdr3_aa: CASNRQGGPDTQYF
j_call: TRBJ1-5; clone_size: NA; d_call: NA; v_call: TRBV4-1; cdr3_nt: TGCGCCAGCAGCCAAGATACTGATCATCAGCCCCAGCATTTT; cdr3_aa: CASSQDTDHQPQHF